A few counts support the clone carrying this TCR beta chain. Its antigen is unidentified. The data stem from a study of identical twins. Template switching added a universal primer binding site, and final cDNA carried unique molecular identifiers. TCRdb reprocessed the 5' RACE reads with MiXCR, giving one entry per CDR3 protein. The sample carries a few hundred thousand distinct CDR3 sequences, nearly 15% recorded once. Study outcomes and limitations: Diverse VJ usage suggested most zero-insertion clonotypes were not invariant T cells. Models, which agreed with sharing between unrelated individuals, nonetheless underestimated the out-of-frame TCR alpha sharing seen in monozygotic twins. Carriage of fewer insertions was seen in abundant cord blood beta clonotypes, whereas memory repertoires showed none.

V trimming: 5 bases; J trimming: 10 bases; junction bases outside the gene matches: 11. The CDR3 is 14 residues long. From germline, CDR1 is DFQATT and CDR2 SNEGSKA (reference sequence). These same records also appear under a second study, on yellow fever vaccine responses in identical twins.

This TCR was sampled from a woman between 18 and 30 years old in good health. Sequences were obtained from CD4+ T cells sorted from blood. This sequence joins TRBV20-1 and TRBJ2-1; TRBD2 aligns across 10 bases. For the CDR3, the DNA is TGCAGTGCTTATAAGCGGGAGGGCCTGGGGGAGCAGTTCTTC. Translation gives CSAYKREGLGEQFF.